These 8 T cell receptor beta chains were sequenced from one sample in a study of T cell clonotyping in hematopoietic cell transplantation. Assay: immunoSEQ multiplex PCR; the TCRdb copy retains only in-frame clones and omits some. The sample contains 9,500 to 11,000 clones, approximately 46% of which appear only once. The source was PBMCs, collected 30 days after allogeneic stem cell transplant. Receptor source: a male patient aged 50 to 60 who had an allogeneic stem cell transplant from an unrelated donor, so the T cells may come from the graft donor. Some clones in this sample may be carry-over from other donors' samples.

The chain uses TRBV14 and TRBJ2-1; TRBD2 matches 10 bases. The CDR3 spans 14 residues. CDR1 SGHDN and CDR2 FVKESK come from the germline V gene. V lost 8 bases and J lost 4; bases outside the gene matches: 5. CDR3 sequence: CASAASGSYNEQFF. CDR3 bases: TGTGCCAGCGCTGCTAGCGGGAGTTACAATGAGCAGTTCTTC.

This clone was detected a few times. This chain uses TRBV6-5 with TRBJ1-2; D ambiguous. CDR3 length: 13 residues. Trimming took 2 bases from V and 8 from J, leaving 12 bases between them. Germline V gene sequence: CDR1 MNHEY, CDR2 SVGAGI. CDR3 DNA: TGTGCCAGCAGTTACGGCGGGGTGGAAGGCTACACCTTC. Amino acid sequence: CASSYGGVEGYTF.

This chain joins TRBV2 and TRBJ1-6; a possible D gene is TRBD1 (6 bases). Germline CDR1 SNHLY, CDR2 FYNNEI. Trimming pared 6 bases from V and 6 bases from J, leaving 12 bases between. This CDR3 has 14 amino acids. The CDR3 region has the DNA TGTGCCAGCAGCGAGGGGGTGCCTAATTCACCCCTCCACTTT. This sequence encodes CASSEGVPNSPLHF.

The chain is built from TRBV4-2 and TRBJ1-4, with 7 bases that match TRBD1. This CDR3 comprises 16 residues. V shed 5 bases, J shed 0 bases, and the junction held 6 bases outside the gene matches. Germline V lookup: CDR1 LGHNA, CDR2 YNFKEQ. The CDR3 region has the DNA TGTGCCAGCAGCGAGACAGGGTTTCCAACTAATGAAAAACTGTTTTTT. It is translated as CASSETGFPTNEKLFF.

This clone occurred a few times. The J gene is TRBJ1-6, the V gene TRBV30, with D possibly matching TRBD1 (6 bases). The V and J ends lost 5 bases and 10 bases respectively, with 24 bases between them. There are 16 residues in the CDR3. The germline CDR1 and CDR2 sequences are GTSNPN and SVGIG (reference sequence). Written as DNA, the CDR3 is TGTGCCTGGCACCATTTTGAACAGGGTGTAAAATCACCCCTCCACTTT. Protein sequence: CAWHHFEQGVKSPLHF.

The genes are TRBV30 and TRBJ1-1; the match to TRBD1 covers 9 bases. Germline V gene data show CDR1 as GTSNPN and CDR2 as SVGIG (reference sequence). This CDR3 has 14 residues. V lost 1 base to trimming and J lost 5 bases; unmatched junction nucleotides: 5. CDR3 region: CAWSAGTGTTEAFF. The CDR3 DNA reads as TGTGCCTGGAGTGCCGGGACAGGGACGACTGAAGCTTTCTTT.

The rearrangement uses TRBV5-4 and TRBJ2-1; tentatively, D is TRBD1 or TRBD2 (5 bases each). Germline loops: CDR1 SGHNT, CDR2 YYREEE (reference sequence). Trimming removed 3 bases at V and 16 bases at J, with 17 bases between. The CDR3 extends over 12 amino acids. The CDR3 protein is CASSWGTAPSFF. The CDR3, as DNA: TGTGCCAGCAGCTGGGGGACCGCTCCATCCTTCTTC.

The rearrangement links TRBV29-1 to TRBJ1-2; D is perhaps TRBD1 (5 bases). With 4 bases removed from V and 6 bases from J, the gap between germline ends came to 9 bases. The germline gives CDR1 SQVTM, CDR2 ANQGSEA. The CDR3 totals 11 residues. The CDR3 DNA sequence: TGCAGCGTTGTGTCAGGGAATGGCTACACCTTC. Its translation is CSVVSGNGYTF.